This passage covers 10 T cell receptor beta chains from one sample sequenced in a study of shared clonotypes between healthy human individuals (dated by TCRdb to about 2020). The library was built by means of the immunoSEQ multiplex PCR assay. TCRdb took over this immuneACCESS table, retaining in-frame rearrangements with V and J assigned. Such tables are incomplete; in checked studies, under half of the missing clones stem from an unresolved V gene, and the remainder is unexplained. This sample gives about 1.5 million clones in total; 95% to 99% of them show up just once. Approximately 0.44% of the sample is held by the ten biggest clonotypes. Material for sequencing was naive CD4+ T cells sorted from blood. Interpreted using the paper, the cell subset or site label stands for: CD45RA+ positively selected. Every receptor here comes from a young man in good health.

A word on this clone: The junction departs from the called germline gene at one end, perhaps through a read error. The CDR3 bases are TGTGCTAGCAGCTTACGAGAGGGAAGGGATACGCAGTATTTT. Translation: CASSLREGRDTQYF. The chain couples TRBV7-7 to TRBJ2-3; possibly TRBD2 for D (5 bases). CDR1 is SSHAT, CDR2 FNYEAQ, per germline (reference sequence). CDR3 length: 14 amino acids.

The rearrangement uses TRBV10-3 and TRBJ2-2, with a tentative D call TRBD2 (5 bases). The germline V gene encodes CDR1 ENHRY and CDR2 SYGVKD. This CDR3 contains 14 residues. V was pared by 2 bases and J by 8 bases, with 12 bases between. The CDR3 spells CAISETYSVGELFF. DNA for the CDR3: TGTGCCATCAGTGAGACTTATAGCGTGGGGGAGCTGTTTTTT.

The gene calls are TRBV11-2 and TRBJ1-1; D uncertain. V was shortened by 2 bases and J by 0 bases, with 4 bases between the two germline ends. This CDR3 spans 13 amino acids. Germline V gene sequence: CDR1 SGHAT, CDR2 FQNNGV. The CDR3 DNA is TGTGCCAGCAGCTTAAACTTGAACACTGAAGCTTTCTTT. Protein: CASSLNLNTEAFF.

V gene TRBV6-5 combines with J gene TRBJ1-2; 7 positions match TRBD1. Germline trimming cut 2 bases from V and 6 bases from J; bases unmatched to any gene: 6. The CDR3 runs 14 residues. Germline CDR1 is MNHEY and CDR2 is SVGAGI. DNA of the CDR3: TGTGCCAGCAGTTACACCGGGACAGCGGATGGCTACACCTTC. Its protein product is CASSYTGTADGYTF.

The table lists this clone with a count of one. J is TRBJ2-1 and V is TRBV7-2, with 8 bases identical to TRBD2. CDR3 length: 16 residues. J was trimmed by 7 bases and V by 5 bases; bases with no gene match: 13. The germline V gene encodes CDR1 SGHTA and CDR2 FQGNSA. DNA for the CDR3: TGTGCCAGCAGCCCCGGGGGTAGCGGGACGGGGAATGAGCAGTTCTTC. As protein: CASSPGGSGTGNEQFF.

The V call is TRBV7-6, the J call TRBJ2-1; 11 nucleotides line up with TRBD2. CDR3 length: 15 residues. The V gene end was trimmed by 5 bases and the J gene end by 4 bases; junction bases not matched to a gene: 4. Germline lookup yields CDR1 SGHVS and CDR2 FNYEAQ. The CDR3 nucleotides read TGTGCCAGCAGCGGGGGACTAGCGGAATACAATGAGCAGTTCTTC. Translated: CASSGGLAEYNEQFF.

The chain has TRBV5-1 and TRBJ1-4; 11 nucleotides agree with TRBD1. With V trimmed by 4 bases and J by 0 bases, 8 bases remained unmatched. The CDR3 is 18 residues long. CDR1 SGHRS and CDR2 YFSETQ come from the germline V gene. CDR3 residues: CASSPGTGGLTTNEKLFF. In DNA form, the CDR3 reads TGCGCCAGCAGCCCCGGGACAGGGGGTCTCACAACTAATGAAAAACTGTTTTTT.

The V call is TRBV5-4, the J call TRBJ2-3, with D unclear. The CDR3 contains 15 residues. The germline V gene encodes CDR1 SGHNT and CDR2 YYREEE (reference sequence). V was clipped by 0 bases and J by 2 bases, with 10 bases between them. The CDR3 reads CASSLGVSFTDTQYF. The CDR3 DNA sequence: TGTGCCAGCAGCTTGGGGGTCAGCTTCACAGATACGCAGTATTTT. Supplemented by reference TRBV5-4 and TRBJ2-3, the full variable domain reads ETGVTQSPTHLIKTRGQQVTLRCSSQSGHNTVSWYQQALGQGPQFIFQYYREEENGRGNFPPRFSGLQFPNYSSELNVNALELDDSALYLCASSLGVSFTDTQYFGPGTRLTVL.

The V call is TRBV4-1, the J call TRBJ2-1; D gene ambiguous. V was shortened by 1 base and J by 9 bases, with 16 bases between the two germline ends. CDR1 and CDR2 (germline): MGHRA, YSYEKL. The CDR3 has 15 amino acids. CDR3 coding DNA: TGCGCCAGCAGCCAAGTTCAAGAGCCTCTGGGTGAGCAGTTCTTC. Its translation: CASSQVQEPLGEQFF.

This chain connects TRBV2 to TRBJ2-5; TRBD2 matches at 7 bases. The CDR3 sequence is 14 residues long. Germline V gene lookup returns CDR1 SNHLY and CDR2 FYNNEI. V dropped 8 bases and J dropped 2; count of bases not matched to a gene: 8. The CDR3, as DNA: TGTGCCAGCTTACTAGCGCGTAGTCAAGAGACCCAGTACTTC. Encoded protein: CASLLARSQETQYF.